A selection of T cell receptor beta chains follows, all from one sample in a study of shared clonotypes between healthy human individuals. Libraries were prepared by immunoSEQ multiplex PCR; TCRdb keeps only in-frame clonotypes and omits some of them. Of 550,000 to 850,000 clones listed, approximately 79% are singletons. Material: memory CD4+ T cells sorted from blood. These receptors all come from a woman aged 25 to 39 in good health. Both conserved end residues are part of each CDR3. The order of the fields is CDR3 length, D gene, clone size, J gene, V gene, CDR3 DNA, CDR3 protein. D genes are given only for firm matches. Clone size, where shown, is once, few, many, or a class for clones that have expanded.

13	-	-	TRBJ1-2	TRBV27	TGTGCCAGCACCTCTCGGGGGGGATATGGCTACACCTTC	CASTSRGGYGYTF
15	TRBD2	-	TRBJ2-7	TRBV7-2	TGTGCCAGCAGCCCGGGACTAGGGCGCTCCTACGAGCAGTACTTC	CASSPGLGRSYEQYF
14	TRBD2	-	TRBJ2-5	TRBV11-3	TGTGCCAGCAGCCGGGGGGGCCCCCAAGAGACCCAGTACTTC	CASSRGGPQETQYF
13	TRBD1	-	TRBJ1-2	TRBV6-5	TGTGCCAGTCGGGACAGCGGCCAAGGGGGCTACACCTTC	CASRDSGQGGYTF
13	TRBD1	-	TRBJ2-4	TRBV28	TGTGCCAGCCGAGGGGGCACCAAAAACATTCAGTACTTC	CASRGGTKNIQYF
16	-	once	TRBJ1-3	TRBV5-6	TGTGCCAGCAGCTTGTTTGGACGGGGCTCTGGAAACACCATATATTTT	CASSLFGRGSGNTIYF
13	-	-	TRBJ2-7	TRBV6-1	TGTGCCAGCAGGAAACAGAACCTCTACGAGCAGTACTTC	CASRKQNLYEQYF
13	-	few	TRBJ1-1	TRBV30	TGTGCCTGGAGTGTACGACGAGCGCTTACAGCTTTCTTT	CAWSVRRALTAFF
14	-	-	TRBJ2-7	TRBV9	TGTGCCAGCAGCGTAGTTGGGAGCTCCTACGAGCAGTACTTC	CASSVVGSSYEQYF
13	TRBD1	-	TRBJ2-1	TRBV29-1	TGCAGCGTTTCCAGGGGGAACTACAATGAGCAGTTCTTC	CSVSRGNYNEQFF
14	-	once	TRBJ2-7	TRBV6-6	TGTGCCAGCAGGAGAGATACTAGTTCAAGCGAGCAGTACTTC	CASRRDTSSSEQYF
15	-	-	TRBJ2-2	TRBV27	TGTGCCAGCAGAATACAGGGCGGGAACACCGGGGAGCTGTTTTTT	CASRIQGGNTGELFF
16	TRBD2	-	TRBJ2-1	TRBV25-1	TGTGCCAGCAGTCCCAGCCTAGCGGGAGTACACAATGAGCAGTTCTTC	CASSPSLAGVHNEQFF
16	-	once	TRBJ1-2	TRBV4-1	TGCGCCAGCAGCCAAGTTGAGGGACAAACACGGAATGGCTACACCTTC	CASSQVEGQTRNGYTF